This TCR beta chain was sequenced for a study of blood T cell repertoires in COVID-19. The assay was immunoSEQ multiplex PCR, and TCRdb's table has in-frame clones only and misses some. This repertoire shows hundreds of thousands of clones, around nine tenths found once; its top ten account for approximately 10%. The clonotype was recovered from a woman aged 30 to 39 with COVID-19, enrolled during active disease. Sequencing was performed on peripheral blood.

The CDR3 loop is CASSYSRLLYEQYF. The CDR3 nucleotides read TGTGCCAGCAGTTACTCCAGGCTCCTCTACGAGCAGTACTTC. The V call is TRBV6-6, the J call TRBJ2-7; no definite D call. Germline V gene lookup returns CDR1 MNHNY and CDR2 SVGAGI (reference sequence). This CDR3 is built from 14 residues. V lost 0 bases, J lost 3 bases, and 9 bases lay in between.